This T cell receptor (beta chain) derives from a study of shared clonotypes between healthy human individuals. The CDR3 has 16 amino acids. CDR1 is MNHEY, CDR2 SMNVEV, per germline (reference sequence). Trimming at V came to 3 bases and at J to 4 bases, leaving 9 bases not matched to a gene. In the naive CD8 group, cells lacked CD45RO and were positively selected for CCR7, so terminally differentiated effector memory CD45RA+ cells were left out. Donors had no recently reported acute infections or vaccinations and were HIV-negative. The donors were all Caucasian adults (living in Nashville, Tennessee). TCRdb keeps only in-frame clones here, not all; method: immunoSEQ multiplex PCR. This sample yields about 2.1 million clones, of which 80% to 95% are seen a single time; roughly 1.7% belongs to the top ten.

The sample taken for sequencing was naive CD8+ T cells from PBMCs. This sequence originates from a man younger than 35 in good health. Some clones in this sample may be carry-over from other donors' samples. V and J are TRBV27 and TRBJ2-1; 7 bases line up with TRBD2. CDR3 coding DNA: TGTGCCAGCAGTTTTGGCCCTAGCGGTTTTTACAATGAGCAGTTCTTC. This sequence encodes CASSFGPSGFYNEQFF.